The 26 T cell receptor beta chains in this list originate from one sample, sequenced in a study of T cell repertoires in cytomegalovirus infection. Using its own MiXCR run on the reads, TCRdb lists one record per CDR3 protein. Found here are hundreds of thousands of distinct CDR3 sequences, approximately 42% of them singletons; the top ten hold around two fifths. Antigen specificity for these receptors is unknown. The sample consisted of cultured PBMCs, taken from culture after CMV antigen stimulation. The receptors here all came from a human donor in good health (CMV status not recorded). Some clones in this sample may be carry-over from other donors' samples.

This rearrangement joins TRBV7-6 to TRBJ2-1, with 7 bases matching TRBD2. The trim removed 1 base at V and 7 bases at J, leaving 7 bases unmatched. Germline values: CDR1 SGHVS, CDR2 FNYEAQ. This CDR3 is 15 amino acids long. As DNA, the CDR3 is TGTGCCAGCAGCTTAGAGGCGGGAGTGGGGAATGAGCAGTTCTTC. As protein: CASSLEAGVGNEQFF.

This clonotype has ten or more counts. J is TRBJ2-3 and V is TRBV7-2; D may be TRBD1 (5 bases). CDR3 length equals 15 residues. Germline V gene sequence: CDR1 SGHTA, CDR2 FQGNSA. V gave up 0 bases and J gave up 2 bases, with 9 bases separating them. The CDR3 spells CASSLAWTSTDTQYF. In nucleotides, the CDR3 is TGTGCCAGCAGCTTAGCCTGGACATCCACAGATACGCAGTATTTT. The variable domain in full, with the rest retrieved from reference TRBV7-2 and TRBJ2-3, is GAGVSQSPSNKVTEKGKDVELRCDPISGHTALYWYRQSLGQGLEFLIYFQGNSAPDKSGLPSDRFSAERTGGSVSTLTIQRTQQEDSAVYLCASSLAWTSTDTQYFGPGTRLTVL.

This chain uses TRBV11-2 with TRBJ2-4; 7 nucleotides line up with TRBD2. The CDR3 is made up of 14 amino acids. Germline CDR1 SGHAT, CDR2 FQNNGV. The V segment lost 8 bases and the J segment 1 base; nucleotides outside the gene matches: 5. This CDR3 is CASRWEGAKNIQYF. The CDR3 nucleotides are TGTGCCAGCCGCTGGGAGGGGGCCAAAAACATTCAGTACTTC.

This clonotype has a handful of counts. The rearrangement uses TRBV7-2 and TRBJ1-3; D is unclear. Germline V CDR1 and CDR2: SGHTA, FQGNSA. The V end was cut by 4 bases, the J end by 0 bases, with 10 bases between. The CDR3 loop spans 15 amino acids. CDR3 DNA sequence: TGTGCCAGCAGCTATCGCCGGGTCTCTGGAAACACCATATATTTT. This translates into CASSYRRVSGNTIYF.

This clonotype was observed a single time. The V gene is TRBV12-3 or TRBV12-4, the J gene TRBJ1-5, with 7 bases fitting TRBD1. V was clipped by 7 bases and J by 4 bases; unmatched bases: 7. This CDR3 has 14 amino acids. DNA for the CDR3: TGTGCCAGCAACTCAGGGGGTTCTAATCAGCCCCAGCATTTT. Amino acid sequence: CASNSGGSNQPQHF.

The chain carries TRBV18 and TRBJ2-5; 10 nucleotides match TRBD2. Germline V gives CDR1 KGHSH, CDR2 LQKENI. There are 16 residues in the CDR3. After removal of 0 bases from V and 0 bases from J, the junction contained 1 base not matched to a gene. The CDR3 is CASSPPTSGYQETQYF. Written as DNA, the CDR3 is TGTGCCAGCTCACCACCGACTAGCGGGTACCAAGAGACCCAGTACTTC.

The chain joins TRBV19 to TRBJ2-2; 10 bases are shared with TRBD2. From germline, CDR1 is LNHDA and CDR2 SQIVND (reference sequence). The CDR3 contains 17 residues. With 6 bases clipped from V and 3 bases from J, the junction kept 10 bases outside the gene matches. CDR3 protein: CASRIQAGGPDTGELFF. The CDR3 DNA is TGTGCCAGTAGAATTCAAGCGGGGGGGCCGGACACCGGGGAGCTGTTTTTT.

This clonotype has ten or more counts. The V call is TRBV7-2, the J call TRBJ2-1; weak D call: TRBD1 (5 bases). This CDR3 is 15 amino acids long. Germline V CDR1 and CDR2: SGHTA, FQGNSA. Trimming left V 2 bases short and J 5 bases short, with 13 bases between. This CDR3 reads CASSLKWTRNNEQFF. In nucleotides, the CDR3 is TGTGCCAGCAGCTTAAAGTGGACAAGAAACAATGAGCAGTTCTTC.

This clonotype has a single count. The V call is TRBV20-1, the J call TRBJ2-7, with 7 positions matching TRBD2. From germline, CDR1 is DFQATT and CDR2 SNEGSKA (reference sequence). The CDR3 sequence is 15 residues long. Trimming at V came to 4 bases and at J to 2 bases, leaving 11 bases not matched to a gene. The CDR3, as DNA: TGCAGTGCTACCCTCGGCGGGGGTTCGACCTACGAGCAGTACTTC. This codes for CSATLGGGSTYEQYF.

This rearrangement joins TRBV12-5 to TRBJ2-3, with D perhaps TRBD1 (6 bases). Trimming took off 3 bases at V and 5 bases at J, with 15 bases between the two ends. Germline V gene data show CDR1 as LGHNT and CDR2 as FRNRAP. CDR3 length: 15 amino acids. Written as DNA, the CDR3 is TGTGCTAGTGGTTTTGGAAGGGGGTTTGGAGATACGCAGTATTTT. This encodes CASGFGRGFGDTQYF.

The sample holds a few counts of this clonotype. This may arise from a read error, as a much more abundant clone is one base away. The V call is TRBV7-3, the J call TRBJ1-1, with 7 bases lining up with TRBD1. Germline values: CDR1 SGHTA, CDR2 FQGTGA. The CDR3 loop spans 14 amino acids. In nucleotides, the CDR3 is TGTGCCAGCACCTTAGGGACAGCGAACACTGAAGCTTTCTTT. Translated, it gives CASTLGTANTEAFF. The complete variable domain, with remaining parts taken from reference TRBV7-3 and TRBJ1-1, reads GAGVSQTPSNKVTEKGKYVELRCDPISGHTALYWYRQSLGQGPEFLIYFQGTGAADDSGLPNDRFFAVRPEGSVSTLKIQRTERGDSAVYLCASTLGTANTEAFFGQGTRLTVV.

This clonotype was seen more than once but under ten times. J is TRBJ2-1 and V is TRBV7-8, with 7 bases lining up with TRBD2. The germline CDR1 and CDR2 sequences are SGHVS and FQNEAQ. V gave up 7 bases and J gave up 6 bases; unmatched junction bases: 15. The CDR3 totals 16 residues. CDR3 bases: TGTGCCAGCAACAAAGAGTTAACGGGGGGTCTCAATGAGCAGTTCTTC. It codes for CASNKELTGGLNEQFF.

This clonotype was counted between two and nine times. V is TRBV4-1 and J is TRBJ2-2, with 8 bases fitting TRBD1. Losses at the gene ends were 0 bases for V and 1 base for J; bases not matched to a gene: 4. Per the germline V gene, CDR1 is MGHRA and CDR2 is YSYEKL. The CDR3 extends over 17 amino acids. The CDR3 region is CASSQDRGTGNTGELFF. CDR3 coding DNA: TGCGCCAGCAGCCAAGATAGAGGGACAGGGAACACCGGGGAGCTGTTTTTT.

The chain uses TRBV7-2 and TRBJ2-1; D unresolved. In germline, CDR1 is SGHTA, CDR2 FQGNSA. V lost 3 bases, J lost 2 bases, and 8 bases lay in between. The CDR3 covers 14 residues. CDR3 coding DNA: TGTGCCAGCAGCTTGGGGTTTACCTACAATGAGCAGTTCTTC. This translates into CASSLGFTYNEQFF.

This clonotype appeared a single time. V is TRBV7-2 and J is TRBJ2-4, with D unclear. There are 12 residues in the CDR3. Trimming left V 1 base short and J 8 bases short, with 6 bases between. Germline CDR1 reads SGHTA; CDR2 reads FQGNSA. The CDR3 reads CASSLDEDIQYF. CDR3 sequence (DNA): TGTGCCAGCAGCTTAGATGAGGACATTCAGTACTTC.

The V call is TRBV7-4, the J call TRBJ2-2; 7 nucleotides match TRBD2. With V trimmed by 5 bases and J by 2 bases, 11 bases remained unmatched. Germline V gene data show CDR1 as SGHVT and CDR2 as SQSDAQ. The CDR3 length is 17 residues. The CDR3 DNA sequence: TGTGCCAGCAGCCCACCTCGGGGAGCGGGAAACACCGGGGAGCTGTTTTTT. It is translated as CASSPPRGAGNTGELFF.

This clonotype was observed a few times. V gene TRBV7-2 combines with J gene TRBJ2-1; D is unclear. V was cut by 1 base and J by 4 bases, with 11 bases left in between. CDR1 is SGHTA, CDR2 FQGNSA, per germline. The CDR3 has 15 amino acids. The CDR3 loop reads CASSLENQRYNEQFF. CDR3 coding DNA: TGTGCCAGCAGCTTAGAGAACCAGCGATACAATGAGCAGTTCTTC.

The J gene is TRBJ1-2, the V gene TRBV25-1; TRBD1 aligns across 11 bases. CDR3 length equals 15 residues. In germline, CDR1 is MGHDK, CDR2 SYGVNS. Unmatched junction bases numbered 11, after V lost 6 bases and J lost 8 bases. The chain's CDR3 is CASRPRDRGGDGYTF. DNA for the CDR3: TGTGCCAGCAGACCTAGGGACAGGGGGGGTGACGGCTACACCTTC.

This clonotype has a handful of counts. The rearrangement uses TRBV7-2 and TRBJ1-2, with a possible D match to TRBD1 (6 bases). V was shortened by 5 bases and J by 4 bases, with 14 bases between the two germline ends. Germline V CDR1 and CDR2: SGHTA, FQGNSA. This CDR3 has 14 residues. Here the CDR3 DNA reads TGTGCCAGCAGCCAAGCTCGGGGGGCCTATGGCTACACCTTC. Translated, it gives CASSQARGAYGYTF.

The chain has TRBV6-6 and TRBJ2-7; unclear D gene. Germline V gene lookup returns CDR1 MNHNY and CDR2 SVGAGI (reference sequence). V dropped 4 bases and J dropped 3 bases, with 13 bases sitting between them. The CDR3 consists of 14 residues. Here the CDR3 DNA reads TGTGCCAGCAGTTTCGCTTACAGAGACTACGAGCAGTACTTC. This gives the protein CASSFAYRDYEQYF.

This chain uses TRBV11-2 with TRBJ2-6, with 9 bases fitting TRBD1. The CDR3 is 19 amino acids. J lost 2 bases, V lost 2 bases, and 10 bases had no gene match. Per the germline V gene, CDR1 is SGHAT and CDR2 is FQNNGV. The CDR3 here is CASSLIRYRGRAGANVLTF. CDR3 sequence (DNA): TGTGCCAGCAGCTTAATTCGATACAGGGGGCGAGCTGGGGCCAACGTCCTGACTTTC. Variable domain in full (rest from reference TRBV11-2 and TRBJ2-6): EAGVAQSPRYKIIEKRQSVAFWCNPISGHATLYWYQQILGQGPKLLIQFQNNGVVDDSQLPKDRFSAERLKGVDSTLKIQPAKLEDSAVYLCASSLIRYRGRAGANVLTFGAGSRLTVL.

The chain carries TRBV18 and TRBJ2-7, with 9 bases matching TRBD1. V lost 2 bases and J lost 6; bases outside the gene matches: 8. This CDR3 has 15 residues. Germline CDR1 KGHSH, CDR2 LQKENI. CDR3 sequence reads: CASSPDRGGLSEQYF. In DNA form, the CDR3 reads TGTGCCAGCTCACCAGACAGGGGGGGCTTGAGCGAGCAGTACTTC.

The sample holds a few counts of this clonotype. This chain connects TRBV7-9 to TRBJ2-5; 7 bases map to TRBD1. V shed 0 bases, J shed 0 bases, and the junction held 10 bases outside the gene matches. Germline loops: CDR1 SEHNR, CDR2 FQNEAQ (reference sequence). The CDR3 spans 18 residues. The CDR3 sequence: CASSLAPGTATYQETQYF. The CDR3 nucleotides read TGTGCCAGCAGCTTAGCGCCAGGGACAGCCACGTACCAAGAGACCCAGTACTTC.

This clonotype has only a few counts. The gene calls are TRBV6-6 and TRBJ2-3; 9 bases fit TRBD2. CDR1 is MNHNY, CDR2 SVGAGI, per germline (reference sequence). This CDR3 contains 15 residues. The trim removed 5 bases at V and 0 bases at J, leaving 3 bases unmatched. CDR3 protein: CASSPTSGSTDTQYF. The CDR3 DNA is TGTGCCAGCAGTCCGACTAGCGGAAGCACAGATACGCAGTATTTT.

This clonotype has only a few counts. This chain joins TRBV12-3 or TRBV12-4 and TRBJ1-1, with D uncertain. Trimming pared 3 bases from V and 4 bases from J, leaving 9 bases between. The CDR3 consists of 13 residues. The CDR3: CASSFGRVTEAFF. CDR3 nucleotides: TGTGCCAGCAGTTTTGGTAGGGTCACTGAAGCTTTCTTT.

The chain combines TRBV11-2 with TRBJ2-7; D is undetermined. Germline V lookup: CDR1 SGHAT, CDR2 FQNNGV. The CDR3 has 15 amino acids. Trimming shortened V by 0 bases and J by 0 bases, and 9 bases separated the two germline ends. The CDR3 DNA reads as TGTGCCAGCAGCTTAGAGCCCCAACACTCCTACGAGCAGTACTTC. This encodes CASSLEPQHSYEQYF.